The 16 T cell receptor beta chains in this list originate from one sample, sequenced in a study of T cells in Graves' hyperthyroidism and ophthalmopathy. RNA transcripts served as the template for amplifying TCR beta CDR3 regions. The TCR CDR3 first-round RT-PCR relied on the HTBI primer set. TCRdb processed the multiplex PCR reads anew with MiXCR; each CDR3 protein has one entry. The sample lists 600,000 to 650,000 distinct CDR3 sequences, around 21% seen once, with under 35% in the top ten. Sequencing was performed on blood. The source is a man aged 25 to 40 with Graves' ophthalmopathy.

V is TRBV7-2 and J is TRBJ2-5; no definite D call. Trimming removed 5 bases from V and 4 bases from J, with 5 bases in between. CDR1 and CDR2 from the germline V gene are SGHTA and FQGNSA. The CDR3 contains 11 residues. The CDR3 bases are TGTGCCAGCAGCACTGCAGAGACCCAGTACTTC. It translates to CASSTAETQYF.

The chain uses TRBV27 and TRBJ2-7; TRBD2 matches 9 bases. V was pared by 6 bases and J by 2 bases, with 8 bases of the junction left unmatched. This CDR3 spans 15 amino acids. From germline, CDR1 is MNHEY and CDR2 SMNVEV (reference sequence). The chain's CDR3 is CASRSGAGGTYEQYF. DNA of the CDR3: TGTGCCAGCAGGAGTGGGGCGGGAGGGACCTACGAGCAGTACTTC.

This clonotype was seen just once. This sequence joins TRBV9 and TRBJ2-7; the match to TRBD2 covers 11 bases. Germline V lookup: CDR1 SGDLS, CDR2 YYNGEE. Trimming cost V 6 bases and J 7 bases; bases outside gene matches: 9. This CDR3 spans 14 amino acids. This CDR3 reads CASTKTSGNYEQYF. The CDR3 coding sequence is TGTGCCAGCACCAAGACTAGCGGGAACTATGAGCAGTACTTC.

The chain links TRBV6-1 to TRBJ1-1, with a possible D match to TRBD1 (6 bases). V lost 5 bases to trimming and J lost 11 bases, with 15 bases between them. The germline V gene encodes CDR1 MNHNS and CDR2 SASEGT. The CDR3 runs to 12 residues. The CDR3 DNA is TGTGCCAGCAGTAGGGGGGGCGCGGACGCTTTCTTT. This gives the protein CASSRGGADAFF.

This clonotype was observed at least ten times. The rearrangement uses TRBV6-1 and TRBJ2-2, with 13 bases lining up with TRBD2. The germline V gene has CDR1 MNHNS and CDR2 SASEGT. This CDR3 region has 18 residues. The V gene end was trimmed by 6 bases and the J gene end by 0 bases; junction bases not matched to a gene: 7. Here the CDR3 reads CASRGLAGTNTNTGELFF. The CDR3 region has the DNA TGTGCCAGCAGGGGACTAGCGGGAACTAACACGAACACCGGGGAGCTGTTTTTT.

The V and J genes are TRBV6-1 and TRBJ1-5; unclear D gene. CDR3 length: 15 residues. V lost 6 bases, J lost 5 bases, and 17 bases lay in between. The V gene's germline CDR1 is MNHNS and CDR2 SASEGT. The CDR3 is CASSPDPGEDQPQHF. CDR3 nucleotide sequence: TGTGCCAGCAGCCCCGACCCAGGTGAGGATCAGCCCCAGCATTTT.

This chain connects TRBV6-1 to TRBJ2-2, with D uncertain. The length of the CDR3 is 15 residues. Trimming removed 5 bases at V and 7 bases at J, with 17 bases between. Germline loops: CDR1 MNHNS, CDR2 SASEGT. CDR3 residues: CASSTPFAALGELFF. Written as DNA, the CDR3 is TGTGCCAGCAGTACCCCTTTTGCAGCCCTCGGGGAGCTGTTTTTT.

The chain uses TRBV13 and TRBJ1-2; 10 positions agree with TRBD1. CDR1 is PRHDT and CDR2 is FYEKMQ in the germline V gene (reference sequence). With V trimmed by 5 bases and J by 8 bases, 11 bases remained unmatched. The CDR3 consists of 15 residues. The CDR3 nucleotides are TGTGCCAGCAGCCTTCCGACAGGGGGCAGGGAAGGCTACACCTTC. It encodes CASSLPTGGREGYTF. The full variable domain, with the rest looked up from reference TRBV13 and TRBJ1-2, is AAGVIQSPRHLIKEKRETATLKCYPIPRHDTVYWYQQGPGQDPQFLISFYEKMQSDKGSIPDRFSAQQFSDYHSELNMSSLELGDSALYFCASSLPTGGREGYTFGSGTRLTVV.

This clonotype was seen a few times. The chain links TRBV30 to TRBJ1-3; maybe TRBD1 (5 bases). Looked up from germline, CDR1 is GTSNPN and CDR2 is SVGIG (reference sequence). The CDR3 consists of 15 residues. Trimming cost V 2 bases and J 1 base, with 12 bases left between them. The CDR3 loop reads CAWSSGRRSGNTIYF. The CDR3 nucleotides are TGTGCCTGGAGTTCAGGGCGCAGATCTGGAAACACCATATATTTT. Based on the CDR3 plus reference TRBV30 and TRBJ1-3, the full variable domain is SQTIHQWPATLVQPVGSPLSLECTVEGTSNPNLYWYRQAAGRGLQLLFYSVGIGQISSEVPQNLSASRPQDRQFILSSKKLLLSDSGFYLCAWSSGRRSGNTIYFGEGSWLTVV.

The chain recombines TRBV4-1 with TRBJ2-7, with 10 bases identical to TRBD1. Looked up from germline, CDR1 is MGHRA and CDR2 is YSYEKL. The junction had 11 bases not matched to a gene; V was cut back by 4 bases and J by 5 bases. CDR3 length equals 16 residues. In nucleotides, the CDR3 is TGCGCCAGCAGCCGGCCGGGACAGGGGTCAGGGCACGAGCAGTACTTC. Amino acids: CASSRPGQGSGHEQYF.

V usage is TRBV28 and J usage is TRBJ2-7; D is unresolved. This CDR3 comprises 13 residues. Trimming stripped 4 bases from V and 3 bases from J, with 10 bases between. CDR1 is MDHEN and CDR2 is SYDVKM in the germline V gene. Here the CDR3 DNA reads TGTGCCAGCAGTTCCCCCCCTTTCTACGAGCAGTACTTC. Translating gives CASSSPPFYEQYF.

This chain uses TRBV29-1 with TRBJ2-7; D is tentatively TRBD1 or TRBD2 (5 bases each). The CDR3 has 13 residues. Trimming stripped 4 bases from V and 3 bases from J, with 13 bases between. Germline assignment: CDR1 SQVTM and CDR2 ANQGSEA. CDR3 bases: TGCAGCGTTGTGTGGGTGGGGGTCTACGAGCAGTACTTC. Protein product: CSVVWVGVYEQYF.

The chain is built from TRBV18 and TRBJ2-7; 9 bases align to TRBD2. Germline lookup yields CDR1 KGHSH and CDR2 LQKENI. The CDR3 sequence is 19 residues long. Losses at the gene ends were 0 bases for V and 1 base for J; bases not matched to a gene: 13. CDR3 residues: CASSPPRGGWTSESYEQYF. The CDR3 DNA follows: TGTGCCAGCTCACCACCCCGGGGAGGGTGGACTAGCGAATCCTACGAGCAGTACTTC.

This clonotype was seen ten or more times. The chain recombines TRBV28 with TRBJ2-5; D possibly matches TRBD1 or TRBD2 (6 bases each). The CDR3 is made up of 13 amino acids. V was shortened by 4 bases and J by 5 bases, with 11 bases between the two germline ends. Germline CDR1 and CDR2: MDHEN and SYDVKM. The CDR3 sequence: CASSSEGVETQYF. The CDR3 DNA sequence: TGTGCCAGCAGTTCGGAGGGGGTGGAGACCCAGTACTTC.

This clonotype showed up just a few times. J is TRBJ1-5 and V is TRBV20-1; a possible D gene is TRBD1 (6 bases). CDR3 length: 16 amino acids. Trimming removed 3 bases at V and 3 bases at J, with 18 bases between. Germline lookup yields CDR1 DFQATT and CDR2 SNEGSKA (reference sequence). The CDR3 loop is CSARRVTQGANQPQHF. Written as DNA, the CDR3 is TGCAGTGCTAGGAGGGTTACACAGGGTGCCAATCAGCCCCAGCATTTT.

This clonotype showed up many times. V and J are TRBV24-1 and TRBJ1-5, with TRBD1 matching over 9 bases. The CDR3 totals 18 residues. After removal of 0 bases from V and 2 bases from J, the junction contained 7 bases not matched to a gene. CDR1 is KGHDR and CDR2 is SFDVKD in the germline V gene. CDR3 bases: TGTGCCACCAGTGATTTGCTCTCGGGACAGGGCGGCAATCAGCCCCAGCATTTT. This translates into CATSDLLSGQGGNQPQHF.